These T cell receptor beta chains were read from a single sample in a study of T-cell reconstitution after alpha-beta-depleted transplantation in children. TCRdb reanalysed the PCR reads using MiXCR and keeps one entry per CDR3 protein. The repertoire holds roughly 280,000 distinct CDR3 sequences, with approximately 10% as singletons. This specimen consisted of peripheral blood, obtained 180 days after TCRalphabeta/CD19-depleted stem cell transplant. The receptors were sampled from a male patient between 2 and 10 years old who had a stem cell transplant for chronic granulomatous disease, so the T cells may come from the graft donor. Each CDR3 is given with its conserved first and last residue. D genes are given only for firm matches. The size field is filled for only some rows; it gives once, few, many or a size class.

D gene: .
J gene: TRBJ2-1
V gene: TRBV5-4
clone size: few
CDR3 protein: CASSVRRTDEQFF
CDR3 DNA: TGTGCCAGCAGCGTTCGTAGAACTGATGAGCAGTTCTTC

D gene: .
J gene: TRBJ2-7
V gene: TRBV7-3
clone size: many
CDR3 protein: CASSLLPSGENSYEQYF
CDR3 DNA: TGTGCCAGCAGCTTACTTCCGTCGGGGGAGAACTCCTACGAGCAGTACTTC

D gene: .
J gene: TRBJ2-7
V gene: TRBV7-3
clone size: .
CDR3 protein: CASSLNPPGEQYF
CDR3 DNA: TGTGCCAGCAGCTTAAACCCCCCCGGCGAGCAGTACTTC

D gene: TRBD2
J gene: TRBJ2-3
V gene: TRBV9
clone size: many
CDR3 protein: CASSDGLAGGTDTQYF
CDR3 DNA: TGTGCCAGCAGCGACGGACTAGCGGGAGGCACAGATACGCAGTATTTT

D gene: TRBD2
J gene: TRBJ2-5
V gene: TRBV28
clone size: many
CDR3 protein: CASSSGLAGGLQETQYF
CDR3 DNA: TGTGCCAGCAGTTCGGGACTAGCGGGAGGTCTCCAAGAGACCCAGTACTTC

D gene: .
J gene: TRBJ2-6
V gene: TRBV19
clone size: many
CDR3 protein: CASSPTGLKGLWGANVLTF
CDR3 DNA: TGTGCCAGTAGCCCGACAGGATTAAAGGGACTATGGGGGGCCAACGTCCTGACTTTC

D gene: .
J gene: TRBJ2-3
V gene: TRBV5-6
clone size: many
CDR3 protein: CASSFSGSRDTQYF
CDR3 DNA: TGTGCCAGCAGCTTTTCAGGGAGTAGAGATACGCAGTATTTT

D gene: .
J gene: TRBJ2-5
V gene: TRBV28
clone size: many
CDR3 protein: CASSLLGRGETQYF
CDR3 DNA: TGTGCCAGCAGCCTGCTAGGGCGCGGGGAGACCCAGTACTTC

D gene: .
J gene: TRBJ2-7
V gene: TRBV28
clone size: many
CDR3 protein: CASFASVPYEQYF
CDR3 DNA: TGTGCCAGCTTCGCTAGCGTACCCTACGAGCAGTACTTC

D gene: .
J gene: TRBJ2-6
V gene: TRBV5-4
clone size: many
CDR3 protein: CASTFGGSGANVLTF
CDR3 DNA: TGTGCCAGCACCTTTGGAGGGTCTGGGGCCAACGTCCTGACTTTC

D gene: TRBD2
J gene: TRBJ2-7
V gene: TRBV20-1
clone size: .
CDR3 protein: CRGTSGSYEQYF
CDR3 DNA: TGCAGGGGTACTAGCGGCTCCTACGAGCAGTACTTC

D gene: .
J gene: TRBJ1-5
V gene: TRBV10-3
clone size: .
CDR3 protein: CAISESLGHQARTQHF
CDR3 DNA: TGTGCCATCAGTGAGTCGCTGGGACACCAAGCTAGGACCCAGCATTTT

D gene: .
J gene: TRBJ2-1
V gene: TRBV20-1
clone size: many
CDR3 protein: CSAPRGKVYNEQFF
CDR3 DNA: TGCAGTGCTCCGAGGGGGAAGGTCTACAATGAGCAGTTCTTC

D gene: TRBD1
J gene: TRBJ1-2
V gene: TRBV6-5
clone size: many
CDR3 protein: CASSRQGIGYTF
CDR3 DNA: TGTGCCAGCAGCAGACAGGGGATTGGCTACACCTTC

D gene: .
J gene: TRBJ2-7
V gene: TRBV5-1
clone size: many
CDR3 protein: CASNGGDYEQYF
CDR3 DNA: TGCGCCAGCAATGGGGGAGACTACGAGCAGTACTTC

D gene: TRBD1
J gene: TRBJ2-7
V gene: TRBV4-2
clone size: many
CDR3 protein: CASARNRDSTYEQYF
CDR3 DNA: TGTGCCAGCGCCCGTAACCGGGACAGTACCTACGAGCAGTACTTC

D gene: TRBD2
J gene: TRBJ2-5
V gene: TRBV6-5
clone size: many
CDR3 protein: CASSYWTSGRETQYF
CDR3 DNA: TGTGCCAGCAGTTATTGGACTAGCGGGAGAGAGACCCAGTACTTC

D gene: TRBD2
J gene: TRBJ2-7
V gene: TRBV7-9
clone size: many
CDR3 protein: CASSRELAGDYEQYF
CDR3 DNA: TGTGCCAGCAGCCGCGAACTAGCGGGAGACTACGAGCAGTACTTC

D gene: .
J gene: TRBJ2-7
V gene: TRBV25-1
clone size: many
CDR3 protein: CASKAGYEQYF
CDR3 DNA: TGTGCCAGCAAGGCAGGCTACGAGCAGTACTTC

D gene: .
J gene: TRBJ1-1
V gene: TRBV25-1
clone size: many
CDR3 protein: CASSDRQLNTEAFF
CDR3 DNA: TGTGCCAGCAGTGACAGACAGCTGAACACTGAAGCTTTCTTT

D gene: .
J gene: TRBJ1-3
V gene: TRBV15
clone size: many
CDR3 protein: CATSSQVRDTIYF
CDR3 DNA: TGTGCCACCAGCAGCCAAGTCAGGGACACCATATATTTT

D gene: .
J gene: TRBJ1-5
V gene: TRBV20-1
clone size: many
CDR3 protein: CSARVSGASNQPQHF
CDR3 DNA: TGCAGTGCTAGAGTATCGGGGGCGAGCAATCAGCCCCAGCATTTT

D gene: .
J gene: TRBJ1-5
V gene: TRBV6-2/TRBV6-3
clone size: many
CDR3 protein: CASSHVGGGGHQPQHF
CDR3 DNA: TGTGCCAGCAGCCACGTGGGAGGAGGGGGTCATCAGCCCCAGCATTTT

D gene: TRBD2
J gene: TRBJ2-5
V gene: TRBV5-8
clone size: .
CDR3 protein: CASRGGTEETQYF
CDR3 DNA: TGTGCCAGCCGGGGAGGGACGGAAGAGACCCAGTACTTC

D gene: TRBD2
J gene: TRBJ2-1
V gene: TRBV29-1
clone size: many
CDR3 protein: CSVTESKRLAGAPYNEQFF
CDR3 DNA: TGCAGCGTCACCGAGTCGAAACGACTAGCGGGAGCGCCCTACAATGAGCAGTTCTTC

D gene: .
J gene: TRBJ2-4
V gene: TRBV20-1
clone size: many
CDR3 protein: CSVISDRDSKNIQYF
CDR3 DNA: TGCAGTGTTATCTCCGACCGGGACTCCAAAAACATTCAGTACTTC

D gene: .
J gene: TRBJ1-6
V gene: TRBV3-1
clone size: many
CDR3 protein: CASSQGNMRNSPLHF
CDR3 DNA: TGTGCCAGCAGCCAAGGCAACATGAGGAATTCACCCCTCCACTTT

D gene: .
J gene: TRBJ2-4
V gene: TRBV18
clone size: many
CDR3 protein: CASSATEGWRDIQYF
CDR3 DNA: TGTGCCAGCTCGGCGACGGAAGGGTGGCGCGACATTCAGTACTTC

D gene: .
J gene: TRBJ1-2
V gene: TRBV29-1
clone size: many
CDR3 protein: CSVVIGVGYGYTF
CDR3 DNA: TGCAGCGTTGTCATAGGGGTTGGTTATGGCTACACCTTC

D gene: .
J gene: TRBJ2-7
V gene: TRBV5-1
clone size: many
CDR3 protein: CASSMAFRGYEQYF
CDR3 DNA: TGCGCCAGCAGCATGGCCTTTAGAGGTTACGAGCAGTACTTC

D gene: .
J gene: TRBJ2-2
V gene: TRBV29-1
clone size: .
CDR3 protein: CNVPGGGRNTGELFF
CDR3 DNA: TGCAACGTCCCAGGTGGGGGCCGAAACACCGGGGAGCTGTTTTTT

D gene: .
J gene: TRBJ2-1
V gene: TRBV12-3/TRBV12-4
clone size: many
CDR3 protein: CASTLRAAVGKSSYNEQFF
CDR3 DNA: TGTGCCAGCACCCTCCGGGCAGCGGTGGGGAAGAGCTCCTACAATGAGCAGTTCTTC

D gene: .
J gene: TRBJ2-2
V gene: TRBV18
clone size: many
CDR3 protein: CASSPFAPLQNTGELFF
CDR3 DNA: TGTGCCAGCTCACCATTCGCCCCTTTGCAGAACACCGGGGAGCTGTTTTTT

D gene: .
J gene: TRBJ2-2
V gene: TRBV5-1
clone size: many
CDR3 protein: CASSFDVSGELFF
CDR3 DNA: TGCGCCAGCAGCTTTGACGTCTCCGGGGAGCTGTTTTTT

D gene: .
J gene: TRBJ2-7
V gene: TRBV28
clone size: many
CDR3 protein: CASSPRGGLYEQYF
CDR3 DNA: TGTGCCAGCAGCCCGAGAGGCGGGCTATACGAGCAGTACTTC

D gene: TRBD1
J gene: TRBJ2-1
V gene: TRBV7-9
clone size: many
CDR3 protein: CASSMGTDPWNEQFF
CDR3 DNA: TGTGCCAGCAGCATGGGGACAGACCCATGGAATGAGCAGTTCTTC

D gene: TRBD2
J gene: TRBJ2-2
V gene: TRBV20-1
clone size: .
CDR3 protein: CCAKIAGGRSGELFF
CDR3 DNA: TGCTGTGCTAAGATAGCGGGAGGGAGATCCGGGGAGCTGTTTTTT

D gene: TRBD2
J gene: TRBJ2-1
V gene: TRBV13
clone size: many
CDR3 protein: CASSSRGGVNSYNEQFF
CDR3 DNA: TGTGCCAGCAGCTCCCGGGGAGGGGTTAACTCCTACAATGAGCAGTTCTTC

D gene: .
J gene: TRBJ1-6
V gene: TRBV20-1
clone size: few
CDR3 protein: CSAKPGGHNNSPLHF
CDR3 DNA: TGCAGTGCCAAACCCGGGGGACACAACAATTCACCCCTCCACTTT

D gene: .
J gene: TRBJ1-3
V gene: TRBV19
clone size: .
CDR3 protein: CASSIVGNTIYF
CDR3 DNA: TGTGCCAGTAGTATCGTGGGAAACACCATATATTTT

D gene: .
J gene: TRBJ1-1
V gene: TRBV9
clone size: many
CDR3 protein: CASSGFDSEAFF
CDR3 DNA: TGTGCCAGCAGCGGGTTCGACAGTGAAGCTTTCTTT

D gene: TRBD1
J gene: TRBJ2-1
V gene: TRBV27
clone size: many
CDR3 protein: CASNGQGPYNEQFF
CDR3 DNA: TGTGCCAGCAATGGACAGGGGCCCTACAATGAGCAGTTCTTC

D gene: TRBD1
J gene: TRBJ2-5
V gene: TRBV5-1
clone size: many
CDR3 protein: CASSIVQGAQETQYF
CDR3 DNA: TGCGCCAGCAGCATCGTACAGGGGGCCCAAGAGACCCAGTACTTC

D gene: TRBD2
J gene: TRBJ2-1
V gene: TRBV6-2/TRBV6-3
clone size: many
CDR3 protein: CASSKAGYNEQFF
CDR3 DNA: TGTGCCAGCAGCAAAGCGGGGTACAATGAGCAGTTCTTC

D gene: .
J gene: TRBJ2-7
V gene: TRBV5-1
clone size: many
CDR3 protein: CASSLDSLTYEQYF
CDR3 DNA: TGCGCCAGCAGCTTAGACAGCCTCACCTACGAGCAGTACTTC

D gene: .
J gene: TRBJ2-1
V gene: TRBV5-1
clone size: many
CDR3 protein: CASSPRWSDSYNEQFF
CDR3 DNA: TGCGCCAGCAGCCCCCGTTGGAGCGATTCCTACAATGAGCAGTTCTTC

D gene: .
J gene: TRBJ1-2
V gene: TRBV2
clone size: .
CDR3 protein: CASSGPRAGARYGYTF
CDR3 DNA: TGTGCCAGCAGTGGACCTCGGGCAGGGGCGCGCTATGGCTACACCTTC

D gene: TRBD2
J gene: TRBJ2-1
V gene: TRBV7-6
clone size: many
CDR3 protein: CASSRLAGGSSYNEQFF
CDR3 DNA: TGTGCCAGCAGCAGACTAGCGGGAGGGAGCTCCTACAATGAGCAGTTCTTC

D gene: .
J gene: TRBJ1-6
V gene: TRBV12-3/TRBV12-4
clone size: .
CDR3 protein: CASTLGGLGSPLHF
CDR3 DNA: TGTGCCAGCACCTTGGGTGGGTTAGGGTCACCCCTCCACTTT

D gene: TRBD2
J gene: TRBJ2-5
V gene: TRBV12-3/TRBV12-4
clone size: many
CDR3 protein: CASSLSGGDMRETQYF
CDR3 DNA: TGTGCCAGCAGTTTGAGCGGGGGGGACATGCGAGAGACCCAGTACTTC

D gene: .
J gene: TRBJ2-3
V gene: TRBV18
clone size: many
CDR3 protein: CASSPRQGGSDTQYF
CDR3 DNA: TGTGCCAGCTCACCCCGACAGGGAGGTTCAGATACGCAGTATTTT

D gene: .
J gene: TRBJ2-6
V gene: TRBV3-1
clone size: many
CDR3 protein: CASSQGPGANVLTF
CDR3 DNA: TGTGCCAGCAGCCAGGGACCTGGGGCCAACGTCCTGACTTTC

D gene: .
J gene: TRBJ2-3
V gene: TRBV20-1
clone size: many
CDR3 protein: CSASLAPPSPGDTQYF
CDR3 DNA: TGCAGTGCTAGTCTAGCACCGCCTTCACCCGGAGATACGCAGTATTTT

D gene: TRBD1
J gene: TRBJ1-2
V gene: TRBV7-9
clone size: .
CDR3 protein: CASSEGQGNYGYTF
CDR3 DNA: TGTGCCAGCAGCGAGGGACAGGGAAACTATGGCTACACCTTC

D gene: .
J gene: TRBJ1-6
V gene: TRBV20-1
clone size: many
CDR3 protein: CSAIRGSSYNSPLHF
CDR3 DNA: TGCAGTGCTATTAGAGGGAGCTCCTATAATTCACCCCTCCACTTT

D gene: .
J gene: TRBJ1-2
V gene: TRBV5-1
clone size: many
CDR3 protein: CASSAAGVDTF
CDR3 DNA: TGCGCCAGCAGCGCGGCGGGAGTCGACACCTTC

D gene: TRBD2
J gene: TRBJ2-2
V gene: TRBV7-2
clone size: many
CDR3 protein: CASSVKRGGPGELFF
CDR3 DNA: TGTGCCAGCAGCGTAAAGCGGGGGGGCCCCGGGGAGCTGTTTTTT

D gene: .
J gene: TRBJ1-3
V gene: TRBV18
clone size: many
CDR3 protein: CASSPGPGLLGNTIYF
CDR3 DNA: TGTGCCAGCTCACCAGGCCCCGGCCTACTGGGAAACACCATATATTTT

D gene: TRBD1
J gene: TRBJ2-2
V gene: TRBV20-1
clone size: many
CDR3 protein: CSAGQGPSNTGELFF
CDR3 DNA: TGCAGTGCCGGACAGGGCCCCTCCAACACCGGGGAGCTGTTTTTT